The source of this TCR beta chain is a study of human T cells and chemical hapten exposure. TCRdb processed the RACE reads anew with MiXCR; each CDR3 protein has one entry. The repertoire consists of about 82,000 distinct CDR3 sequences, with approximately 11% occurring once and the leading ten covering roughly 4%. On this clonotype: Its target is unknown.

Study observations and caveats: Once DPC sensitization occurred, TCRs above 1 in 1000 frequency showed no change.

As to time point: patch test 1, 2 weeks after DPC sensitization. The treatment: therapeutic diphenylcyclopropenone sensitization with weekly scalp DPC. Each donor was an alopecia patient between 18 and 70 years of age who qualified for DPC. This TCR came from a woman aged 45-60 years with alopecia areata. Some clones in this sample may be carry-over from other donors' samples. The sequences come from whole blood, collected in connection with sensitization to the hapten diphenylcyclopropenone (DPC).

CDR3 bases: TGCAGTGCTAGACTTAGCGGGAGAGACACCGGGGAGCTGTTTTTT. This encodes CSARLSGRDTGELFF. V and J are TRBV20-1 and TRBJ2-2; 9 nucleotides align to TRBD2. The germline CDR1 and CDR2 sequences are DFQATT and SNEGSKA (reference sequence). The CDR3 has 15 residues. Trimming took 2 bases from V and 3 from J; bases not matched to a gene: 4.